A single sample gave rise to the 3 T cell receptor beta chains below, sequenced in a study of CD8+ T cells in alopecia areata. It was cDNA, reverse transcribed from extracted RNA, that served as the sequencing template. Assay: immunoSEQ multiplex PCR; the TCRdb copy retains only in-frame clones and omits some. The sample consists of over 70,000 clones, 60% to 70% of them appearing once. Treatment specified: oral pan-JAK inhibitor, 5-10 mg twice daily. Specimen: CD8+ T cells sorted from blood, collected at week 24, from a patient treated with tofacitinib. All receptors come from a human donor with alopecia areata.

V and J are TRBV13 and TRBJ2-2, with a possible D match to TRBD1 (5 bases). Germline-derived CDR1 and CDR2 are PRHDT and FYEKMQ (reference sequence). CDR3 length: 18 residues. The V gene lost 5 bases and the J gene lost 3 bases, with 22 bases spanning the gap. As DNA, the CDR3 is TGTGCCAGCAGCCCGCAGGGAATCTTTGTCGTGGACACCGGGGAGCTGTTTTTT. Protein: CASSPQGIFVVDTGELFF.

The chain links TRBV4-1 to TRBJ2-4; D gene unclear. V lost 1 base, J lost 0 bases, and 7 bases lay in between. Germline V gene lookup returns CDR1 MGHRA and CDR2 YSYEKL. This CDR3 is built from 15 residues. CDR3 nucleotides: TGCGCCAGCAGCCAAGGGGAACTAGCCAAAAACATTCAGTACTTC. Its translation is CASSQGELAKNIQYF.

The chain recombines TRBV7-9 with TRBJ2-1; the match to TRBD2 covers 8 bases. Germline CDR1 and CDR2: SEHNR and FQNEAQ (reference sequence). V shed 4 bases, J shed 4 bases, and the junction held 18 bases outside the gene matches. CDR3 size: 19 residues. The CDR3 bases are TGTGCCAGCAGCTCAACAGGGACTAGGATACCAAACCAATACAATGAGCAGTTCTTC. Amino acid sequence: CASSSTGTRIPNQYNEQFF.